This T cell receptor (beta chain) comes out of a study of cytomegalovirus exposure and HLA in healthy donors. Data came from immunoSEQ multiplex PCR; TCRdb stores just in-frame clones and leaves some out. The sample consists of over 55,000 clones, more than 90% of them appearing once. About this clone itself: Its specificity is not known.

Findings and limits, study-wide: Subsequent analysis of the 100 to 150 validation repertoires found a tendency for first-cohort TCR clusters to co-occur.

The CDR3 length is 15 residues. Germline V gene sequence: CDR1 SGHDT, CDR2 YYEEEE. V lost 3 bases and J lost 2; bases outside the gene matches: 4. The sample was PBMCs. This clonotype was obtained from a man younger than 30 in good health and CMV-seronegative. V gene TRBV5-6 combines with J gene TRBJ2-7; 11 nucleotides align to TRBD2. CDR3 sequence: CASSSLAGDAYEQYF. For the CDR3, the DNA is TGTGCCAGCAGCTCACTAGCGGGAGACGCCTACGAGCAGTACTTC.